Listed below are T cell receptor beta chains from one sample, sequenced in a study of shared clonotypes between healthy human individuals. The assay was immunoSEQ multiplex PCR, and TCRdb's table has in-frame clones only and misses some. Altogether some 690,000 clones are present, around 91% being singletons, with the ten largest covering more than 30%. Sequenced input: memory CD8+ T cells from PBMCs. These receptors all come from a man aged 18 to 29 in good health. Some clones in this sample may be carry-over from other donors' samples. Both conserved end residues are part of each CDR3. The order of the fields is V gene, clone size, D gene, J gene, CDR3 protein, CDR3 DNA. The D gene is left open where the match is weak. The listing skips clone size in some rows; elsewhere it reads once, few, many or a size class.

>TRBV5-1|NA|NA|TRBJ2-1
CASADTFHNEQFF
TGCGCCAGCGCGGACACGTTTCACAATGAGCAGTTCTTC
>TRBV10-3|NA|NA|TRBJ2-1
CAISDPGRSSYNEQFF
TGTGCCATCAGTGATCCAGGGCGGAGCTCCTACAATGAGCAGTTCTTC
>TRBV30|NA|NA|TRBJ1-5
CAWSVGGGGQPQHF
TGTGCCTGGAGTGTCGGCGGGGGGGGTCAGCCCCAGCATTTT
>TRBV2|once|NA|TRBJ1-1
CASKRSGTVGNTEAFF
TGTGCCAGCAAGCGGTCAGGGACGGTTGGGAACACTGAAGCTTTCTTT
>TRBV7-9|NA|NA|TRBJ2-7
CASSSDRATTYEQYF
TGTGCCAGCAGCTCCGACAGAGCTACAACCTACGAGCAGTACTTC
>TRBV9|NA|NA|TRBJ2-1
CASSVGRVGTYNEQFF
TGTGCCAGCAGCGTAGGCAGAGTGGGAACCTACAATGAGCAGTTCTTC
>TRBV27|NA|TRBD2|TRBJ2-1
CASSGWDHGLAGLYNEQFF
TGTGCCAGCAGTGGGTGGGACCACGGACTAGCGGGACTCTACAATGAGCAGTTCTTC
>TRBV6-5|NA|NA|TRBJ1-6
CASSFTTVRNSPLHF
TGTGCCAGCAGTTTTACCACTGTCCGGAATTCACCCCTCCACTTT
>TRBV6-5|NA|TRBD1|TRBJ1-1
CASREGTGAEAFF
TGTGCCAGCAGGGAGGGGACAGGGGCTGAAGCTTTCTTT
>TRBV5-4|NA|NA|TRBJ1-3
CASSFHRVRGGNTIYF
TGTGCCAGCAGCTTTCACAGGGTGCGTGGTGGAAACACCATATATTTT
>TRBV5-6|once|NA|TRBJ2-7
CASSRDWKGEQYF
TGTGCCAGCAGCCGGGACTGGAAAGGCGAGCAGTACTTC
>TRBV5-8|NA|TRBD2|TRBJ2-1
CASTFGVLAGVDEQFF
TGTGCCAGCACCTTTGGGGTGTTAGCGGGAGTCGATGAGCAGTTCTTC
>TRBV28|NA|NA|TRBJ1-2
CASSFPWTPFYGYTF
TGTGCCAGCAGTTTCCCATGGACACCTTTCTATGGCTACACCTTC
>TRBV28|NA|NA|TRBJ2-1
CASSLIREGYNEQFF
TGTGCCAGCAGTTTGATCAGGGAAGGATACAATGAGCAGTTCTTC
>TRBV14|NA|NA|TRBJ2-7
CASSEGLVHSYEQYF
TGTGCCAGCAGCGAAGGCCTCGTGCACTCCTACGAGCAGTACTTC
>TRBV27|many|TRBD1|TRBJ2-5
CASSSTGYIETQYF
TGTGCCAGCAGTTCGACAGGGTATATAGAGACCCAGTACTTC
>TRBV27|once|TRBD2|TRBJ2-7
CASSFIGRAANEQYF
TGTGCCAGCAGTTTTATCGGGAGGGCCGCCAACGAGCAGTACTTC
>TRBV9|NA|NA|TRBJ2-1
CASSPRGGADEQFF
TGTGCCAGCAGCCCTCGAGGGGGGGCGGATGAGCAGTTCTTC
>TRBV5-1|once|NA|TRBJ2-2
CASRRPPGGSPGELFF
TGCGCCAGCAGGCGCCCCCCTGGAGGGAGCCCCGGGGAGCTGTTTTTT
>TRBV27|NA|NA|TRBJ2-7
CASSLRPGRSYEQYF
TGTGCCAGCAGTTTAAGGCCGGGACGGAGCTACGAGCAGTACTTC
>TRBV28|NA|NA|TRBJ2-5
CASSLGVQETQYF
TGTGCCAGCAGTTTAGGGGTCCAGGAGACCCAGTACTTC
>TRBV27|NA|NA|TRBJ2-1
CASSLLTLGTYTRPEQFF
TGTGCCAGCAGTTTATTGACCCTGGGGACATATACCCGCCCTGAGCAGTTCTTC
>TRBV27|NA|NA|TRBJ2-7
CASRALYGGSDEQYF
TGTGCCAGCAGGGCCCTTTATGGAGGCTCAGACGAGCAGTACTTC
>TRBV11-3|NA|TRBD1|TRBJ1-2
CASSFRGLDGYTF
TGTGCCAGCAGCTTTAGGGGGCTGGATGGCTACACCTTC